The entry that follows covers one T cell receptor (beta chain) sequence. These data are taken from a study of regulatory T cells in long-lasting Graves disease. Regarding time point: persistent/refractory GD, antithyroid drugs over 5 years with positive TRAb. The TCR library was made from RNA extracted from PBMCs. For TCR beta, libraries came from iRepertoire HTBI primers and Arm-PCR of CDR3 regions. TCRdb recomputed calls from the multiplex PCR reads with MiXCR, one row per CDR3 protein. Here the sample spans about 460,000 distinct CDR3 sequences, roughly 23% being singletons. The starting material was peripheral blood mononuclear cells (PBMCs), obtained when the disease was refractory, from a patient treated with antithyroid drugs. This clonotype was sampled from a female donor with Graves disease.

DNA of the CDR3: TGTGCCAGCAGCTTGGAGTACTCTGGGGCCAACGTCCTGACTTTC. This gives the protein CASSLEYSGANVLTF. The rearrangement links TRBV5-4 to TRBJ2-6; D is unclear. V was trimmed by 0 bases and J by 0 bases, leaving 4 bases between them. The germline V gene encodes CDR1 SGHNT and CDR2 YYREEE (reference sequence). This CDR3 region has 15 residues.